Below, one T cell receptor beta chain is given with its context. Its antigen remains unknown. Profiling of TCR beta VDJ combinations and CDR3 sequences used genomic DNA as template. MiXCR, applied by TCRdb to the reads, yields one record per CDR3 protein. The table has some 200,000 distinct CDR3 sequences, around half seen once. CD8+CD57+ cell expansion had been shown by flow cytometry in patients chosen for sequencing. Blood came from patients not yet given any therapy. These data come from a study of CD8+CD57+ T cells in acquired aplastic anemia. About the research overall: Quantities of DNA derived from sorted CD4+ and CD8+ cells averaged approximately 3 ug.

Findings and caveats of the study: The same twenty-nine CD8+ CDR3 sequences occurred in patients and in controls. CD8+ Simpson's diversity did not differ significantly between patients and controls.

Between the trimmed V and J ends, which lost 9 bases and 5 bases, there was a span of 8 bases. This CDR3 contains 11 residues. Germline V gives CDR1 MDHEN, CDR2 SYDVKM. Sequences were obtained from sorted CD4+, CD8+, or CD8+CD57+ T cells (not recorded which) from PBMCs. This chain joins TRBV28 and TRBJ1-5; no definite D call. This clonotype originated in a human donor with aplastic anemia. This CDR3 is CASMRYQPQHF. The CDR3 DNA follows: TGTGCCAGTATGAGATATCAGCCCCAGCATTTT.